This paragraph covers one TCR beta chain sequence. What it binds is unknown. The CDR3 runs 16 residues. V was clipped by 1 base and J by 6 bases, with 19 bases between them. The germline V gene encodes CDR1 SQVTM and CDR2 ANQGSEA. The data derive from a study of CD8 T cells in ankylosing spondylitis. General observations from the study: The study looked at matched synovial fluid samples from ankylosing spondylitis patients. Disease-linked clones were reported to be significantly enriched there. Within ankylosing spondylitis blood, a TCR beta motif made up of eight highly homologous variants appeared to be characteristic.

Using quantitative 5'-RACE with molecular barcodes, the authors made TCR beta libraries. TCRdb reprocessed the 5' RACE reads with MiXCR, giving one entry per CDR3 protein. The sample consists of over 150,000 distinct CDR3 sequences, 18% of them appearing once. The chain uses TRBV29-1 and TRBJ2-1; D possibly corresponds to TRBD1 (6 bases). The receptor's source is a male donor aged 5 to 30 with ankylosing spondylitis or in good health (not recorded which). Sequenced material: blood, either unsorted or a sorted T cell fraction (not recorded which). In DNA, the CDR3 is TGCAGCGTTGAAGGGGGTCGGGGACAAACTCGCAATGAGCAGTTCTTC. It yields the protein CSVEGGRGQTRNEQFF.